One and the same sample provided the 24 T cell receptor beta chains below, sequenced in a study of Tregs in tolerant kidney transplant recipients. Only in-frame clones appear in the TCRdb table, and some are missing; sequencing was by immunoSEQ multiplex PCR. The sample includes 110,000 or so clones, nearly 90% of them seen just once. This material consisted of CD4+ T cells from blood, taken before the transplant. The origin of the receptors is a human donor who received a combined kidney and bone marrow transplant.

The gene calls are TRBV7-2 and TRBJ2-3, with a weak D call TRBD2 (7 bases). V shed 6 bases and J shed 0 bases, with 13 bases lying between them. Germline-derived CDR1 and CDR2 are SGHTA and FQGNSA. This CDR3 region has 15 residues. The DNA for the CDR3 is TGTGCCAGCAGGTCGGGGGGCGGGAGCACAGATACGCAGTATTTT. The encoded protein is CASRSGGGSTDTQYF.

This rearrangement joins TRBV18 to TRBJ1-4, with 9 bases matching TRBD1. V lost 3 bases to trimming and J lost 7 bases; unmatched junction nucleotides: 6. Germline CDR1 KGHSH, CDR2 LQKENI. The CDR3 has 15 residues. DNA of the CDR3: TGTGCCAGCTCACCCCGACAGGGGGAGGGTGAAAAACTGTTTTTT. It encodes CASSPRQGEGEKLFF.

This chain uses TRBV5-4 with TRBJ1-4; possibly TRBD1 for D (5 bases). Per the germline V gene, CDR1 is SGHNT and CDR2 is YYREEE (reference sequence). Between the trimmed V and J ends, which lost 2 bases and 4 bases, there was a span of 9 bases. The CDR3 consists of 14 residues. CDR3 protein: CASSFGGINEKLFF. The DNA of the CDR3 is TGTGCCAGCAGCTTCGGGGGGATTAATGAAAAACTGTTTTTT. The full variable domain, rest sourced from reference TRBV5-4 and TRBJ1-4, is ETGVTQSPTHLIKTRGQQVTLRCSSQSGHNTVSWYQQALGQGPQFIFQYYREEENGRGNFPPRFSGLQFPNYSSELNVNALELDDSALYLCASSFGGINEKLFFGSGTQLSVL.

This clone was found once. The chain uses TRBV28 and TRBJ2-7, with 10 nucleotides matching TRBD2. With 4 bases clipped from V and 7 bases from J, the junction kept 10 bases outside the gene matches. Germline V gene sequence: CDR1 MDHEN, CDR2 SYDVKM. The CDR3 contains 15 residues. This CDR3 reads CASSSWLAGVGEQYF. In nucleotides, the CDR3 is TGTGCCAGCAGTTCATGGCTAGCGGGAGTAGGGGAGCAGTACTTC.

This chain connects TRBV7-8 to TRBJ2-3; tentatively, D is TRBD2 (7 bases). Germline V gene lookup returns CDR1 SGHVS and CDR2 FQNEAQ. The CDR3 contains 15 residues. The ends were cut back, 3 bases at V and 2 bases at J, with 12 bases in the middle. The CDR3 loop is CASSFEGGYTDTQYF. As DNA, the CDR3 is TGTGCCAGCAGCTTCGAGGGGGGGTACACAGATACGCAGTATTTT.

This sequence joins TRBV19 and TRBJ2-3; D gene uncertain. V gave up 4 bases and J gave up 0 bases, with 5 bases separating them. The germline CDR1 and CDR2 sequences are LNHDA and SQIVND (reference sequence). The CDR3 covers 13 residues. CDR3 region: CASSTPSTDTQYF. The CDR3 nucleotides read TGTGCCAGTAGTACCCCTAGCACAGATACGCAGTATTTT.

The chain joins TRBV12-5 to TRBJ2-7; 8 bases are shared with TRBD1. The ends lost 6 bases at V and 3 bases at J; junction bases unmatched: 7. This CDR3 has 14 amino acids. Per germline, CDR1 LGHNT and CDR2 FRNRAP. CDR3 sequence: CASGPGGAIYEQYF. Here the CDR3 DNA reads TGTGCTAGTGGCCCAGGGGGCGCGATCTACGAGCAGTACTTC. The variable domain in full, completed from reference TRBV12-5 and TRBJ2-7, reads DARVTQTPRHKVTEMGQEVTMRCQPILGHNTVFWYRQTMMQGLELLAYFRNRAPLDDSGMPKDRFSAEMPDATLATLKIQPSEPRDSAVYFCASGPGGAIYEQYFGPGTRLTVT.

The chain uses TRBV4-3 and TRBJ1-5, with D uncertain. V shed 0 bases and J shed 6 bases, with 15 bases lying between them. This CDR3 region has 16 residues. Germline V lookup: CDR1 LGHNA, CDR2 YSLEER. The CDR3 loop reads CASSQDSSSAPQPQHF. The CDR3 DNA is TGCGCCAGCAGCCAAGATAGCAGCAGTGCCCCTCAGCCCCAGCATTTT.

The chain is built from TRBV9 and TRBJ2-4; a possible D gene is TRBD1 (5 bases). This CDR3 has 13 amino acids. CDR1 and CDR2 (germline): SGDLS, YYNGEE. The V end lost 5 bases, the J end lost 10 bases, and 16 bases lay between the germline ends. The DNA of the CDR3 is TGTGCCAGCAGTGACGACCAGACAGATATTCAGTACTTC. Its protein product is CASSDDQTDIQYF.

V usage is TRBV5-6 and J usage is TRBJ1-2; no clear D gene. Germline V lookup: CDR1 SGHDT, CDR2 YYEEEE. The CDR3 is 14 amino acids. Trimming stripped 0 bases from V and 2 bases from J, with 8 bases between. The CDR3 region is CASSLDRANYGYTF. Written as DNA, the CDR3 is TGTGCCAGCAGCTTGGACAGAGCCAACTATGGCTACACCTTC.

The CDR3 reads CASSPPGQKNTDTQYF. The CDR3 nucleotides read TGTGCCAGCAGCCCCCCAGGACAGAAGAACACAGATACGCAGTATTTT. The chain employs TRBV5-6 and TRBJ2-3; weak D call: TRBD1 (6 bases). CDR1 is SGHDT, CDR2 YYEEEE, per germline. V was shortened by 4 bases and J by 2 bases, with 17 bases between the two germline ends. This CDR3 is 16 amino acids long. Based on the CDR3 plus reference TRBV5-6 and TRBJ2-3, the full variable domain is DAGVTQSPTHLIKTRGQQVTLRCSPKSGHDTVSWYQQALGQGPQFIFQYYEEEERQRGNFPDRFSGHQFPNYSSELNVNALLLGDSALYLCASSPPGQKNTDTQYFGPGTRLTVL.

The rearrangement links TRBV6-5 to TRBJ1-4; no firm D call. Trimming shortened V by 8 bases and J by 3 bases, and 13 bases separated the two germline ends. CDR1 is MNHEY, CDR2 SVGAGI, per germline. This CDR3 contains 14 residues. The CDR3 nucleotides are TGTGCCAGCGGCGGGGTGCGGTCTAATGAAAAACTGTTTTTT. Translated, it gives CASGGVRSNEKLFF.

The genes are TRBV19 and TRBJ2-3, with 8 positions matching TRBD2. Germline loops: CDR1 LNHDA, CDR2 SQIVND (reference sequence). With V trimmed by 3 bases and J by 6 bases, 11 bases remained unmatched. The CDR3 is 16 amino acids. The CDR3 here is CASSILAGARQDTQYF. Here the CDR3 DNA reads TGTGCCAGTAGTATCCTAGCGGGCGCCAGGCAGGATACGCAGTATTTT.

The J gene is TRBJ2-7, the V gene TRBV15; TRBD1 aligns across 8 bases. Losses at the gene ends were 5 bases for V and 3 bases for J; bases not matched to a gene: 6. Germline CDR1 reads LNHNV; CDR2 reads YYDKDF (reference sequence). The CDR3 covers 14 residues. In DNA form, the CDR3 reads TGTGCCACCAGCCGGGACAGGCTGGACTACGAGCAGTACTTC. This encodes CATSRDRLDYEQYF.

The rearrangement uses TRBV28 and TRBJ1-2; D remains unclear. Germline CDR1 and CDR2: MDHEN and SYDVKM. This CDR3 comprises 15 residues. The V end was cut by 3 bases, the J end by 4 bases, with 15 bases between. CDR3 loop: CASSFPGRIGYGYTF. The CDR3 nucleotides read TGTGCCAGCAGTTTCCCAGGCAGAATTGGCTATGGCTACACCTTC.

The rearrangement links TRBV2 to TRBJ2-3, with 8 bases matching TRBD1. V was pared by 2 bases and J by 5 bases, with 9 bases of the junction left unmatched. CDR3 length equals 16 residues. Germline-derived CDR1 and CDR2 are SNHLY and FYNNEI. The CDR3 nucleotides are TGTGCCAGCAGTGAATCAGAGGACAGGGTGAAAGATACGCAGTATTTT. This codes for CASSESEDRVKDTQYF.

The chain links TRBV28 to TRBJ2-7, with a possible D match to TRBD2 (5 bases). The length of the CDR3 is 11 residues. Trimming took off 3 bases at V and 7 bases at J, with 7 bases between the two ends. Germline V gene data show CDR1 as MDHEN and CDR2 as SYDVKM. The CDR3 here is CASSLGEEQYF. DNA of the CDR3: TGTGCCAGCAGTTTGGGAGAAGAGCAGTACTTC.

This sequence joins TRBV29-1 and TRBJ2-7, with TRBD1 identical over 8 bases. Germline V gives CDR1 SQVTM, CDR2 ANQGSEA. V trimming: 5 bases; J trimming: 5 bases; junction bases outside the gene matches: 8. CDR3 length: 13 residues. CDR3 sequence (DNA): TGCAGCGTTAAGGACAGGGCAGCAAACGAGCAGTACTTC. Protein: CSVKDRAANEQYF.

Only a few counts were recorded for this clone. The CDR3 nucleotides read TGTGCCAGTGGACAGGGAAATCAGCCCCAGCATTTT. Its translation: CASGQGNQPQHF. The rearrangement uses TRBV28 and TRBJ1-5; 8 bases match TRBD1. The CDR3 has 12 residues. Germline V lookup: CDR1 MDHEN, CDR2 SYDVKM. The V and J ends lost 9 bases and 4 bases, in that order; junction bases with no gene match: 2. Supplemented by reference TRBV28 and TRBJ1-5, the full variable domain reads DVKVTQSSRYLVKRTGEKVFLECVQDMDHENMFWYRQDPGLGLRLIYFSYDVKMKEKGDIPEGYSVSREKKERFSLILESASTNQTSMYLCASGQGNQPQHFGDGTRLSIL.

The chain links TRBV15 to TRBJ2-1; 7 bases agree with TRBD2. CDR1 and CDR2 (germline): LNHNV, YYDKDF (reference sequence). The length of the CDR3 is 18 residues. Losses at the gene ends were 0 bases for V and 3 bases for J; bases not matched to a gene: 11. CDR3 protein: CATSRDQVQLAYYNEQFF. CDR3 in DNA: TGTGCCACCAGCAGAGATCAGGTTCAACTAGCGTACTACAATGAGCAGTTCTTC.

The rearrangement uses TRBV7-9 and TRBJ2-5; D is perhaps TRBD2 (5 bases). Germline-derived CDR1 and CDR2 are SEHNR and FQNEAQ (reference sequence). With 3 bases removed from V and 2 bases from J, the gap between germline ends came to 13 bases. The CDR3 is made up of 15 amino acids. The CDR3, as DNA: TGTGCCAGCAGCTTCCCTCCGGGATATCAAGAGACCCAGTACTTC. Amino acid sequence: CASSFPPGYQETQYF.

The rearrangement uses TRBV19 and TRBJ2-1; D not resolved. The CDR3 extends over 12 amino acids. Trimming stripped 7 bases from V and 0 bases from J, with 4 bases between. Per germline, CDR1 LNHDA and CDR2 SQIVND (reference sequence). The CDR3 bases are TGTGCCAGTACAGGCTCCTACAATGAGCAGTTCTTC. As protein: CASTGSYNEQFF.

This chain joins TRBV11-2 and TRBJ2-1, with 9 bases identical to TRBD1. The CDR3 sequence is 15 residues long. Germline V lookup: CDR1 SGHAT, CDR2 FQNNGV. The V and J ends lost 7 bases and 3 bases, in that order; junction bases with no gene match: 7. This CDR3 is CASNSGTGNYNEQFF. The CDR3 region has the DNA TGTGCCAGCAACTCCGGGACAGGGAACTACAATGAGCAGTTCTTC.

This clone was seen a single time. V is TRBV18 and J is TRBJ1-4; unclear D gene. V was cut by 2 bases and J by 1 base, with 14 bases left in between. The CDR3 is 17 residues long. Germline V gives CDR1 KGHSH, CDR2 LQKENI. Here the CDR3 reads CASSPFYGTGTNEKLFF. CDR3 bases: TGTGCCAGCTCACCATTCTACGGTACCGGAACTAATGAAAAACTGTTTTTT.